This TCR beta chain was documented in a study of T-cell memory formation after mild COVID-19 listed by TCRdb under 2021. For the wider study: TCR sequence clusters from the two donors were largely donor specific. Longitudinal TCRalpha and TCRbeta repertoire sequencing tracked T-cell clones expanding and contracting after mild COVID-19 in a couple of donors. The cohort comprised two young, previously healthy adult volunteers, one female and one male.

PBMCs were isolated by Ficoll-Paque density gradient centrifugation. Comment on this clonotype: The antigen it binds to is not known. No base qualities exist here, and no much larger clone lies one base off it.

What the research found in general, with its limitations: From day 15 to 85, contracting clones showed balanced CD4/CD8 phenotypes, whereas a second wave of clones that expanded from day 15 to 37 leaned towards CD4+. Some responding clones were found in pre-infection memory, which suggests that pre-existing cross-reactive memory T cells took part in the SARS-CoV-2 response. Only a couple of mild cases were covered by the study, and larger cohorts that include severe cases with pre-infection samples were considered necessary. SARS-CoV-2 specificity was not confirmed for the second-wave clones peaking on day 37. Contracting CD4+ clones appeared mostly in the CM and EM memory subsets, whereas CD8+ clones were enriched in EMRA.

TCRdb lists the instrument as Illumina NovaSeq 6000. Using 5'RACE with constant-segment primers, TCRalpha and TCRbeta cDNA libraries were constructed, with sample barcodes and unique molecular identifiers added in the process. Trizol reagent was used to extract RNA from every sample. The libraries were amplified in two PCR steps, and the second step added a second sample barcode and Illumina TruSeq adapters. Sequencing of libraries was performed on an Illumina NovaSeq with 2 x 150 bp paired-end reads. The study's processing was this. With migec v1.2.7, reads were demultiplexed and then collapsed into UMI-guided consensus sequences. With mixcr v2.1.11, UMI consensuses were aligned to TRA and TRB V and J templates and assembled into clonotypes. A clonotype was counted as expanded or contracted only when both edgeR and NoisET called the clonotype significant, with the noise models trained on biological replicates. For edgeR calls, the thresholds were a false discovery rate-adjusted p below 0.01 and a log2 fold-change of 1. As an exploratory analysis of dynamics, PCA with hierarchical clustering was applied to max-normalized trajectories of the 1000 most abundant clonotypes. The CD4 or CD8 phenotype of responding clones was assigned using the separately sequenced CD4+ and CD8+ repertoires. The public reads were reanalyzed by TCRdb: fastp trimming at Q25, MiXCR alignment, in-frame beta chains only. Rows merge per CDR3 protein into single entries with the most common DNA and genes. The V and J calls, along with clone size, are taken from TCRdb and not from the paper's own processing. The sample has hundreds of thousands of distinct CDR3 sequences on record, roughly 21% of them singletons. Roughly 8.3% of the sample is in the top ten clones.

The trim is 4 bases for V and 5 bases for J, with a gap of 20 bases between the germline ends. From its cysteine to its phenylalanine, the CDR3 spans 16 amino acids. The DNA shown is the 48-base CDR3, in frame from base 1. The sample taken for sequencing was PBMCs or a T cell subset sorted from them (not recorded which). Recombination connected TRBV12-3 or TRBV12-4 to TRBJ2-5; the D element might be TRBD1 or TRBD2, as each aligns at 5 bases. The TCR comes from an adult woman who had mild COVID-19 (a few samples of this study predate the infection). The sample titles of this study are shuffled in the database, so cell type and time point are left out; the donor was told from shared clones. The DNA is TGTGCCAGCAGTTCTCCGGTTGGGGACGGGGAGGAGACCCAGTACTTC. Protein translation: CASSSPVGDGEETQYF.